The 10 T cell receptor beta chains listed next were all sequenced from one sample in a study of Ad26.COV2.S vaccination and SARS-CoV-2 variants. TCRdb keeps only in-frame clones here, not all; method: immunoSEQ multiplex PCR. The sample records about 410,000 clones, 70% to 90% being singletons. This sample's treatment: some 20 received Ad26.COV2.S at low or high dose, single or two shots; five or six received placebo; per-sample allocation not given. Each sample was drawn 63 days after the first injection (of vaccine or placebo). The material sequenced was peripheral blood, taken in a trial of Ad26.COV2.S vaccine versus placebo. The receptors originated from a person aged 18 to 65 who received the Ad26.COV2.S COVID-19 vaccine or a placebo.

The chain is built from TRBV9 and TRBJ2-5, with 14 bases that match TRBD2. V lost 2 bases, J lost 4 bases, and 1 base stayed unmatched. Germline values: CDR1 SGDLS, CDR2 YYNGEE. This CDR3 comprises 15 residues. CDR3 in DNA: TGTGCCAGCAGCGTCGGGACTAGCGGGAGAGAGACCCAGTACTTC. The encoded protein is CASSVGTSGRETQYF.

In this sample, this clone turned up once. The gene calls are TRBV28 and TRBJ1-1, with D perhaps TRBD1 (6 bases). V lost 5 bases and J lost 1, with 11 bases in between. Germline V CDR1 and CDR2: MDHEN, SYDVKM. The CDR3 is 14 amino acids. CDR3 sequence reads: CASSLPTGNTEAFF. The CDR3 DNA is TGTGCCAGCAGTCTCCCGACAGGGAACACTGAAGCTTTCTTT.

CDR3 nucleotide sequence: TGTGCCAGCAGCCCAGGGACAGGGAGGCCCGGGGAGCTGTTTTTT. Its protein is CASSPGTGRPGELFF. The chain uses TRBV3-1 (or the pseudogene TRBV3-2) and TRBJ2-2, with 9 nucleotides matching TRBD1. The length of the CDR3 is 15 residues. The germline gives CDR1 LGHDT, CDR2 YNNKEL (reference sequence). V shed 4 bases, J shed 6 bases, and the junction held 6 bases outside the gene matches.

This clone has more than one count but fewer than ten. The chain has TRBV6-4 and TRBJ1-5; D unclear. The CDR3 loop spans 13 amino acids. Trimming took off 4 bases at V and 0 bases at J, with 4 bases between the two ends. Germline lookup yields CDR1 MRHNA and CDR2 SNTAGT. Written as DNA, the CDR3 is TGTGCCAGCAGTGTAAATAGCAATCAGCCCCAGCATTTT. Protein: CASSVNSNQPQHF.

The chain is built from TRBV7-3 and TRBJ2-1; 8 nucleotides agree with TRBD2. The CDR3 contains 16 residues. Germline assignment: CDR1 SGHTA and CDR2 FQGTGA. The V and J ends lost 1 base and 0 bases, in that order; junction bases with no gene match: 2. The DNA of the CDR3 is TGTGCCAGCAGCTTAATCAGCGGGAGCTCCTACAATGAGCAGTTCTTC. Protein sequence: CASSLISGSSYNEQFF.

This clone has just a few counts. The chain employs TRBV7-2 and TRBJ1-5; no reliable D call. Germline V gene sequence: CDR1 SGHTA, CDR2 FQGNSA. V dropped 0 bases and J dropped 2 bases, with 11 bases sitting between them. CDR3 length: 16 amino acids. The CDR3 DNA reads TGTGCCAGCAGCTTAGCCGGGAGGTTGGGCAATCAGCCCCAGCATTTT. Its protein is CASSLAGRLGNQPQHF.

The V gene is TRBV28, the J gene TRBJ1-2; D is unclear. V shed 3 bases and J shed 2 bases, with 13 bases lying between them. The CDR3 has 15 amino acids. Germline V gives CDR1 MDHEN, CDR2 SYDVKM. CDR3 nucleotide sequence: TGTGCCAGCAGTTTTCAGTCCCTTTCCAACTATGGCTACACCTTC. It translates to CASSFQSLSNYGYTF.

Here the CDR3 reads CATSRGRDTNNEQFF. CDR3 nucleotide sequence: TGTGCCACCAGCAGAGGTCGGGACACTAACAATGAGCAGTTCTTC. The J gene is TRBJ2-1, the V gene TRBV15; tentatively, D is TRBD1 (6 bases). Trimming removed 1 base at V and 5 bases at J, with 12 bases between. CDR1 is LNHNV, CDR2 YYDKDF, per germline (reference sequence). The CDR3 is 15 amino acids.

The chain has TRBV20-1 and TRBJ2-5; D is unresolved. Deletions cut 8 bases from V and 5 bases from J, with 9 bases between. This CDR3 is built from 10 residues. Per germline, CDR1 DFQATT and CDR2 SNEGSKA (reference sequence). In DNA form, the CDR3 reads TGCAGTCCGAAACGGGAGACCCAGTACTTC. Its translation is CSPKRETQYF.

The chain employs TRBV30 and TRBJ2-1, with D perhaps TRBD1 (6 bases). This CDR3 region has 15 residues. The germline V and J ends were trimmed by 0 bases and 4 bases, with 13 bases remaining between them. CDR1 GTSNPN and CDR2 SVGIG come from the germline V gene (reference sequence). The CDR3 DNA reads TGTGCCTGGAGTGTACGGGCAGGGGTTTACAATGAGCAGTTCTTC. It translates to CAWSVRAGVYNEQFF.